This T cell receptor (beta chain) is drawn from a study of blood T cell repertoires in COVID-19. Looking at the study overall: Whether acute or convalescent, the COVID-19 samples came from the United States, Italy and Spain.

Germline CDR1 MNHEY, CDR2 SVGAGI. The CDR3 length is 13 residues. V was clipped by 2 bases and J by 7 bases, with 9 bases between them. Authors' processing steps: Nucleated cell number was recorded as an estimate derived from reference gene primer amplification. TCRdb's table, derived via immunoSEQ multiplex PCR, lists solely in-frame clones and lacks some. V and J calls and clone size are copied from that table; D and trimming were computed from the DNA. The repertoire consists of some 380,000 clones, with about 90% occurring once and the leading ten covering 1% to 1.5%. Cohort assignment relied on participant-reported clinical history.

The receptor's source is a man between 25 and 39 years old who had recovered from COVID-19. The source material was PBMCs or T cells enriched from blood (not recorded which). This rearrangement joins TRBV6-5 to TRBJ1-5, with D unclear. The DNA for the CDR3 is TGTGCCAGCAGTTACACCAGAGGGCAGCCCCAGCATTTT. Translating gives CASSYTRGQPQHF.